Shown below are 18 T cell receptor beta chains from a single sample sequenced in a study of blood T cell repertoires in COVID-19. The repertoire was sequenced with immunoSEQ multiplex PCR; TCRdb's copy has only in-frame clones and lacks some. The table records 350,000 to 450,000 clones, about 87% of them present only once. Input material: PBMCs or T cells enriched from blood (not recorded which). Receptor source: a middle-aged man in a cohort exposed to, infected with or recovered from COVID-19 (not recorded which).

This clone was found once. The chain carries TRBV28 and TRBJ1-5; the match to TRBD1 covers 10 bases. Germline V gives CDR1 MDHEN, CDR2 SYDVKM. This CDR3 has 17 residues. J lost 2 bases, V lost 6 bases, and 10 bases had no gene match. CDR3 sequence: CASRKADRGRRNQPQHF. DNA of the CDR3: TGTGCCAGCAGAAAGGCAGACAGGGGGCGACGCAATCAGCCCCAGCATTTT.

The rearrangement links TRBV5-4 to TRBJ2-2; TRBD2 aligns across 11 bases. Germline V gives CDR1 SGHNT, CDR2 YYREEE (reference sequence). CDR3 size: 16 residues. J lost 5 bases, V lost 0 bases, and 3 bases had no gene match. CDR3 in DNA: TGTGCCAGCAGCTTGGCGGCTAGCGGGAGGACCGGGGAGCTGTTTTTT. This translates into CASSLAASGRTGELFF.

This sequence joins TRBV24-1 and TRBJ2-1, with TRBD2 identical over 13 bases. The CDR3 length is 14 residues. V shed 5 bases and J 9 bases; nucleotides not matched to a gene: 3. Germline V CDR1 and CDR2: KGHDR, SFDVKD. CDR3 region: CATSGLAGGFEQFF. The CDR3 bases are TGTGCCACCAGTGGACTAGCGGGAGGTTTTGAGCAGTTCTTC.

V usage is TRBV19 and J usage is TRBJ2-7, with 8 bases that match TRBD2. The CDR3 contains 15 residues. Per the germline V gene, CDR1 is LNHDA and CDR2 is SQIVND (reference sequence). V lost 3 bases to trimming and J lost 3 bases; unmatched junction nucleotides: 7. CDR3 loop: CASSILAGGFYEQYF. DNA of the CDR3: TGTGCCAGTAGTATTCTAGCGGGCGGTTTCTACGAGCAGTACTTC.

J is TRBJ2-7 and V is TRBV30, with 7 bases that match TRBD1. The ends lost 3 bases at V and 3 bases at J; junction bases unmatched: 5. The CDR3 runs 13 residues. Germline CDR1 and CDR2: GTSNPN and SVGIG (reference sequence). CDR3 sequence: CAWRRQGLYEQYF. The CDR3 nucleotides read TGTGCCTGGAGACGACAGGGTCTCTACGAGCAGTACTTC.

This sequence joins TRBV6-5 and TRBJ2-1; 8 bases fit TRBD2. CDR1 is MNHEY and CDR2 is SVGAGI in the germline V gene. The ends lost 6 bases at V and 14 bases at J; junction bases unmatched: 9. CDR3 length: 12 residues. Here the CDR3 reads CASSSVAGLEFF. The CDR3 DNA follows: TGTGCCAGCAGCTCCGTAGCGGGATTGGAGTTCTTC.

The chain employs TRBV2 and TRBJ2-1; TRBD2 agrees at 11 bases. The V gene end was trimmed by 6 bases and the J gene end by 14 bases; junction bases not matched to a gene: 18. CDR1 is SNHLY and CDR2 is FYNNEI in the germline V gene. CDR3 length: 16 amino acids. CDR3 nucleotide sequence: TGTGCCAGCAGCAGTACCGGGACTAGCGGAAGAGGCGGGGAGTTCTTC. Its translation: CASSSTGTSGRGGEFF.

The DNA of the CDR3 is TGTGCCAGCAGCAAAGCCGGGGGAAAGGAGGGAGGGCCGCGGGCTTCTGTAGCCAAAAACATTCAGTACTTC. Amino acids: CASSKAGGKEGGPRASVAKNIQYF. The genes are TRBV21-1 and TRBJ2-4; no DNA check was done on the table's D call, TRBD2. TRBV21-1 is a known pseudogene. The CDR3 loop spans 24 amino acids.

This sequence joins TRBV6-1 and TRBJ1-1, with D perhaps matching TRBD1 (6 bases). The V gene's germline CDR1 is MNHNS and CDR2 SASEGT. This CDR3 has 16 residues. The V end lost 4 bases, the J end lost 5 bases, and 20 bases lay between the germline ends. CDR3 bases: TGTGCCAGCAGTGCCCGGGACATTAAGAGGAGGACTGAAGCTTTCTTT. Translating gives CASSARDIKRRTEAFF.

V usage is TRBV24-1 and J usage is TRBJ2-7, with 7 bases matching TRBD2. Germline loops: CDR1 KGHDR, CDR2 SFDVKD. With V trimmed by 7 bases and J by 5 bases, 7 bases remained unmatched. This CDR3 spans 13 amino acids. The DNA of the CDR3 is TGTGCCACCAGCACGGGGGGTCGCGACGAGCAGTACTTC. Residues: CATSTGGRDEQYF.

The chain has TRBV6-6 and TRBJ2-3; D not certain. The germline V gene has CDR1 MNHNY and CDR2 SVGAGI (reference sequence). V dropped 5 bases and J dropped 1 base, with 13 bases sitting between them. The CDR3 runs to 15 residues. CDR3 region: CASSLSDRGTDTQYF. Written as DNA, the CDR3 is TGTGCCAGCAGTCTGTCCGATCGGGGCACAGATACGCAGTATTTT.

The chain links TRBV5-1 to TRBJ2-7, with D tentatively TRBD2 (5 bases). V was cut by 1 base and J by 3 bases, with 11 bases left in between. CDR1 is SGHRS and CDR2 is YFSETQ in the germline V gene. The CDR3 length is 14 residues. CDR3 nucleotides: TGCGCCAGCAGCTTGCAGGACTGGAACTACGAGCAGTACTTC. Translating it yields CASSLQDWNYEQYF.

The chain has TRBV7-9 and TRBJ2-1; 8 bases are shared with TRBD2. In germline, CDR1 is SEHNR, CDR2 FQNEAQ (reference sequence). CDR3 length: 13 amino acids. J gave up 3 bases and V 7 bases, and 2 bases lay outside the gene matches. The CDR3 protein is CASKAGGYNEQFF. Here the CDR3 DNA reads TGTGCCAGCAAGGCGGGAGGCTACAATGAGCAGTTCTTC.

The chain uses TRBV18 and TRBJ1-5, with unresolved D. In germline, CDR1 is KGHSH, CDR2 LQKENI. Deletions cut 5 bases from V and 3 bases from J, with 8 bases between. The length of the CDR3 is 13 residues. The CDR3 coding sequence is TGTGCCAGCTCATGGAGAGACAATCAGCCCCAGCATTTT. This translates into CASSWRDNQPQHF.

The chain recombines TRBV9 with TRBJ2-7; D may be TRBD1 (6 bases). V was clipped by 4 bases and J by 6 bases, with 17 bases between them. CDR3 size: 14 residues. Germline lookup yields CDR1 SGDLS and CDR2 YYNGEE. CDR3 in amino acids: CASSFKTGVGEQYF. The CDR3 region has the DNA TGTGCCAGCAGCTTCAAGACAGGCGTGGGCGAGCAGTACTTC.

The rearrangement joins TRBV21-1 to TRBJ2-7; TRBD1 is taken as the D call from the table, unchecked against the DNA. TRBV21-1 is marked as a pseudogene. The CDR3 covers 14 residues. In nucleotides, the CDR3 is TGTGCCAGCAGCACCAGGGGATCTTCCTACGAGCAGTACTTC. This codes for CASSTRGSSYEQYF.

The V gene is TRBV7-9, the J gene TRBJ1-2, with 7 bases lining up with TRBD1. V lost 2 bases to trimming and J lost 6 bases; unmatched junction nucleotides: 3. In germline, CDR1 is SEHNR, CDR2 FQNEAQ (reference sequence). The CDR3 is made up of 13 amino acids. The chain's CDR3 is CASSLTGQDGYTF. The CDR3 DNA reads as TGTGCCAGCAGCTTAACCGGACAGGATGGCTACACCTTC. Full variable domain (remainder filled in from reference TRBV7-9 and TRBJ1-2): DTGVSQNPRHKITKRGQNVTFRCDPISEHNRLYWYRQTLGQGPEFLTYFQNEAQLEKSRLLSDRFSAERPKGSFSTLEIQRTEQGDSAMYLCASSLTGQDGYTFGSGTRLTVV.

This rearrangement joins TRBV7-9 to TRBJ1-6; possibly TRBD1 for D (6 bases). CDR1 is SEHNR and CDR2 is FQNEAQ in the germline V gene (reference sequence). Trimming took 1 base from V and 10 from J, leaving 17 bases between them. CDR3 length equals 16 residues. The CDR3 DNA follows: TGTGCCAGCAGCTTAGACTCCACAGGGAAGTACTCACCCCTCCACTTT. As protein: CASSLDSTGKYSPLHF.